The TCR beta chain under discussion was sequenced for a study of graft-versus-host responses after intestinal transplantation. The V end was cut by 0 bases, the J end by 0 bases, with 11 bases between. The CDR3 is made up of 16 amino acids. Germline V gene data show CDR1 as LGHNA and CDR2 as YSLEER. For this clone: No antigen is known for it.

TCRdb keeps only in-frame clones here, not all; method: immunoSEQ multiplex PCR. Among just under 65,000 clones listed, roughly nine tenths were seen once. Source: unstimulated CD8+ T cells sorted from spleen or lymph node cells, taken before transplant. The chain uses TRBV4-3 and TRBJ1-1; possible D gene TRBD1, 5 bases. The TCR comes from a human donor who was the organ donor for an intestinal transplant. CDR3 in DNA: TGCGCCAGCAGCCAAGATCGTGGGGCTATGAACACTGAAGCTTTCTTT. It translates to CASSQDRGAMNTEAFF.